Sequencing of this TCR beta chain was carried out in a study of CD8+ T cells in alopecia areata. TCR sequencing used cDNA made by reverse transcription of extracted RNA. Sequenced by immunoSEQ multiplex PCR; TCRdb stores in-frame clones only, minus some. The sample yields around 110,000 clones, 80% to 85% seen once. Indicated treatment: oral pan-JAK inhibitor, 5-10 mg twice daily. Trimming at V came to 1 base and at J to 2 bases, leaving 1 base not matched to a gene. Germline V lookup: CDR1 SGHVS, CDR2 FNYEAQ. CDR3 length: 16 amino acids. The starting material was CD8+ T cells sorted from blood, obtained at week 24, from a patient treated with tofacitinib. The rearrangement uses TRBV7-6 and TRBJ2-6, with 8 bases fitting TRBD1. This clonotype was obtained from a human donor with alopecia areata. The CDR3 region has the DNA TGTGCCAGCAGCTTAGTGACAGGGGCTGGGGCCAACGTCCTGACTTTC. As protein: CASSLVTGAGANVLTF.